This TCR beta chain originates from a study of response to subunit inactivated influenza vaccine. The study, taken as a whole, reports: The authors put forward the suggestion that each seasonal influenza vaccination may bring in only a limited number of new T cells.

As regards this clonotype: Its specificity is unknown.

The CDR3 covers 16 residues. Losses at the gene ends were 0 bases for V and 6 bases for J; bases not matched to a gene: 9. Germline values: CDR1 MGHRA, CDR2 YSYEKL. Via MiXCR, TCRdb re-called the RT-PCR reads, giving one row per CDR3 protein. The sample yields about 650,000 distinct CDR3 sequences, more than 15% seen once. V gene TRBV4-1 combines with J gene TRBJ2-7; 9 bases agree with TRBD1. This receptor was taken from a man in his fifties or sixties who received an inactivated influenza vaccine. Material: PBMCs from blood, obtained about 11 days after vaccination. The chain's CDR3 is CASSQDPGTGMREQYF. The DNA of the CDR3 is TGCGCCAGCAGCCAAGATCCCGGGACAGGGATGCGCGAGCAGTACTTC.